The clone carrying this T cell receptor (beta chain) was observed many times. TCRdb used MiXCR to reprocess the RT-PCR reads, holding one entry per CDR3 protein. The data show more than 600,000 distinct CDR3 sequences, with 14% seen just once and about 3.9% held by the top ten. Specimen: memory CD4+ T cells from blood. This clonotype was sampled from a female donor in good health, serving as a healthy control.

The CDR3, as DNA: TGCGCCAGCAGCTTAATTAGCGGACAGGCCCCGCAGCAGTACTTC. Protein product: CASSLISGQAPQQYF. The rearrangement uses TRBV5-1 and TRBJ2-7; D might be TRBD1 (7 bases). This CDR3 comprises 15 residues. V was cut by 2 bases and J by 8 bases, with 20 bases left in between. Germline V CDR1 and CDR2: SGHRS, YFSETQ.